The subject of this entry is one T cell receptor (beta chain). Its antigen is undetermined. The data belong to a study of T cell responses to AZD1222 COVID-19 vaccine. Broader study findings: Donors were mostly white British, more females; clonal diversity possibly underestimated. A reported finding is that nearly half of spike-specific TCRs target unmutated variant regions.

CDR3 length: 13 amino acids. The V end lost 10 bases, the J end lost 2 bases, and 14 bases lay between the germline ends. Germline CDR1 reads MNHEY; CDR2 reads SVGAGI. The protocol was immunoSEQ multiplex PCR, while the TCRdb copy is restricted to in-frame clones and leaves out a portion. This sample yields roughly 49,000 clones, of which over 65% are seen a single time; roughly 6.6% belongs to the top ten. The chain couples TRBV6-5 to TRBJ1-1; D is unresolved. The TCR originated in an adult in good health. The material was peripheral blood, obtained on day 0 of AZD1222 vaccination. CDR3 loop: CANPGRPNTEAFF. The CDR3 nucleotides read TGTGCCAACCCCGGTAGACCTAACACTGAAGCTTTCTTT.